The 6 T cell receptor beta chains presented below share a single source sample, sequenced in a study of early T cells in non-severe SARS-CoV-2 infection. In TCRdb, the 5' RACE reads were re-called with MiXCR into one record per CDR3 protein. The profile covers around 88,000 distinct CDR3 sequences, with approximately 15% appearing a single time and 5.5% to 8% taken by the ten largest. The sequencing sample was made of whole blood. These receptors came from an adult who was a healthcare worker with PCR-confirmed SARS-CoV-2 infection or an uninfected control (not recorded which).

This clonotype was counted between two and nine times. The V and J genes are TRBV2 and TRBJ2-7, with no clear D. This CDR3 region has 13 residues. Trimming removed 4 bases at V and 1 base at J, with 8 bases between. The germline V gene encodes CDR1 SNHLY and CDR2 FYNNEI. The CDR3 DNA reads as TGTGCCAGCAGTGTTGCGGTATCCTACGAGCAGTACTTC. Amino acids: CASSVAVSYEQYF.

This clonotype has just a few counts. The chain recombines TRBV7-2 with TRBJ2-5; no reliable D call. In germline, CDR1 is SGHTA, CDR2 FQGNSA. V lost 5 bases and J 2 bases, leaving 12 bases between the germline ends. The CDR3 is 14 residues long. The CDR3 DNA reads as TGTGCCAGCAGCATCCTGAAGTCGCAAGAGACCCAGTACTTC. Encoded protein: CASSILKSQETQYF.

The chain recombines TRBV18 with TRBJ1-2; unclear D gene. CDR1 and CDR2 from the germline V gene are KGHSH and LQKENI. The CDR3 length is 14 residues. Trimming shortened V by 5 bases and J by 5 bases, and 15 bases separated the two germline ends. The CDR3 DNA reads as TGTGCCAGCTCATCAGAGATGCAGCGTTATGGCTACACCTTC. Encoded protein: CASSSEMQRYGYTF. Looking up the rest from reference TRBV18 and TRBJ1-2 gives the full variable domain: NAGVMQNPRHLVRRRGQEARLRCSPMKGHSHVYWYRQLPEEGLKFMVYLQKENIIDESGMPKERFSAEFPKEGPSILRIQQVVRGDSAAYFCASSSEMQRYGYTFGSGTRLTVV.

This clonotype has only a few counts. The chain couples TRBV4-1 to TRBJ1-6; D not certain. Deletions cut 4 bases from V and 10 bases from J, with 8 bases between. Germline V CDR1 and CDR2: MGHRA, YSYEKL. The CDR3 runs 12 residues. The CDR3 DNA reads TGCGCCAGCAGCCTGGCCTCCTCACCCCTCCACTTT. It specifies CASSLASSPLHF.

Notes on this clonotype: One junction end does not reproduce the germline sequence, and a read error may be involved. The V call is TRBV7-9, the J call TRBJ1-3; D remains unclear. The CDR3 runs 13 residues. Germline-derived CDR1 and CDR2 are SEHNR and FQNEAQ (reference sequence). The CDR3 region has the DNA TGTGCCAGCAGCTTAGAGGGTGGAGACACCATATATTTT. As protein: CASSLEGGDTIYF. The whole variable domain, filled in from reference TRBV7-9 and TRBJ1-3, reads DTGVSQNPRHKITKRGQNVTFRCDPISEHNRLYWYRQTLGQGPEFLTYFQNEAQLEKSRLLSDRFSAERPKGSFSTLEIQRTEQGDSAMYLCASSLEGGDTIYFGEGSWLTVV.

This clonotype was seen only a few times. The chain uses TRBV19 and TRBJ2-1, with D perhaps matching TRBD2 (6 bases). This CDR3 comprises 13 residues. V lost 2 bases, J lost 6 bases, and 8 bases lay in between. Germline loops: CDR1 LNHDA, CDR2 SQIVND (reference sequence). For the CDR3, the DNA is TGTGCCAGTAGTATATCGGGGGTCAATGAGCAGTTCTTC. This gives the protein CASSISGVNEQFF.